One and the same sample provided the 19 T cell receptor beta chains below, sequenced in a study of OX40 agonist ivuxolimab in advanced cancers. Sequenced by immunoSEQ multiplex PCR; TCRdb stores in-frame clones only, minus some. The table shows approximately 30,000 clones, with 86% occurring only once. The sample here was CD4+ or CD8+ T cells sorted from blood, taken in a trial of the OX40 agonist ivuxolimab. These receptors were taken from an adult with an advanced solid tumor such as melanoma, head and neck, liver or kidney cancer.

This clone has only one observation. The chain combines TRBV2 with TRBJ1-2; D remains unclear. CDR3 length: 10 amino acids. CDR1 is SNHLY, CDR2 FYNNEI, per germline. Trimming removed 8 bases at V and 7 bases at J, with 8 bases between. CDR3: CASSKTGYTF. DNA of the CDR3: TGTGCCAGCTCCAAAACTGGCTACACCTTC.

The genes are TRBV7-7 and TRBJ2-7; D perhaps matches TRBD2 (6 bases). With 4 bases removed from V and 5 bases from J, the gap between germline ends came to 18 bases. The CDR3 sequence is 15 residues long. Germline V gene data show CDR1 as SSHAT and CDR2 as FNYEAQ (reference sequence). In DNA, the CDR3 is TGTGCCAGCAGCTCCTTAGCGGACCAGGACAACGAGCAGTACTTC. Amino acid sequence: CASSSLADQDNEQYF.

The chain employs TRBV30 and TRBJ2-1, with 14 bases identical to TRBD2. This CDR3 spans 17 amino acids. Per germline, CDR1 GTSNPN and CDR2 SVGIG (reference sequence). Trimming took 0 bases from V and 0 from J; bases not matched to a gene: 1. This CDR3 is CAWSVTSGRDSYNEQFF. CDR3 nucleotide sequence: TGTGCCTGGAGTGTGACTAGCGGGAGGGACTCCTACAATGAGCAGTTCTTC.

The gene calls are TRBV27 and TRBJ1-2; 7 bases are shared with TRBD1. J gave up 4 bases and V 7 bases, and 9 bases lay outside the gene matches. Germline V CDR1 and CDR2: MNHEY, SMNVEV (reference sequence). CDR3 length equals 14 residues. CDR3 loop: CASKLGGGGYGYTF. The CDR3 DNA is TGTGCCAGCAAATTGGGAGGGGGCGGCTATGGCTACACCTTC.

The chain combines TRBV27 with TRBJ2-7; maybe TRBD2 (6 bases). CDR1 and CDR2 (germline): MNHEY, SMNVEV (reference sequence). CDR3 length: 15 residues. V lost 6 bases, J lost 9 bases, and 24 bases lay in between. The CDR3 spells CASSPLGTSLRGQYF. CDR3 DNA: TGTGCCAGCAGCCCACTGGGGACTTCCCTACGAGGGCAGTACTTC.

V and J are TRBV13 and TRBJ2-3, with TRBD2 matching 9 bases. The germline V gene has CDR1 PRHDT and CDR2 FYEKMQ (reference sequence). This CDR3 region has 15 residues. Trimming cost V 5 bases and J 2 bases; bases outside gene matches: 5. CDR3 sequence reads: CASSTLAGSTDTQYF. The DNA of the CDR3 is TGTGCCAGCAGCACCCTAGCGGGGTCCACAGATACGCAGTATTTT.

The chain joins TRBV5-4 to TRBJ2-5; D not resolved. This CDR3 is 13 amino acids long. Per the germline V gene, CDR1 is SGHNT and CDR2 is YYREEE (reference sequence). Trimming shortened V by 2 bases and J by 2 bases, and 7 bases separated the two germline ends. CDR3 loop: CASSFTLQETQYF. The CDR3 DNA reads as TGTGCCAGCAGCTTCACTCTTCAAGAGACCCAGTACTTC.

Only one count was recorded for this clone. The chain combines TRBV7-6 with TRBJ2-5, with 12 bases aligning to TRBD2. The CDR3 loop spans 19 amino acids. The ends lost 2 bases at V and 1 base at J; junction bases unmatched: 11. The germline gives CDR1 SGHVS, CDR2 FNYEAQ. CDR3 bases: TGTGCCAGCAGCTTACCTACCGGGACTAGCGGGTTCCTCCAAGAGACCCAGTACTTC. Amino acid sequence: CASSLPTGTSGFLQETQYF.

This chain links TRBV13 with TRBJ2-3; D possibly matches TRBD1 or TRBD2 (7 bases each). Germline CDR1 is PRHDT and CDR2 is FYEKMQ (reference sequence). CDR3 length: 16 residues. V was cut by 4 bases and J by 3 bases, with 17 bases left in between. CDR3 in amino acids: CASSSPGGGPTDTQYF. As DNA, the CDR3 is TGTGCCAGCAGCTCCCCAGGGGGAGGGCCAACAGATACGCAGTATTTT.

V is TRBV6-5 and J is TRBJ2-7, with TRBD1 as a possible D gene (6 bases). CDR1 and CDR2 (germline): MNHEY, SVGAGI. This CDR3 spans 14 amino acids. V lost 5 bases to trimming and J lost 6 bases, with 17 bases between them. Written as DNA, the CDR3 is TGTGCCAGCAGTGAACAGGGTTCCTCATTCGAGCAGTACTTC. Its protein product is CASSEQGSSFEQYF.

The chain recombines TRBV14 with TRBJ2-1, with 8 bases fitting TRBD2. CDR1 and CDR2 from the germline V gene are SGHDN and FVKESK. V was clipped by 0 bases and J by 9 bases; unmatched bases: 16. This CDR3 comprises 18 residues. The CDR3 DNA reads TGTGCCAGCAGCCAAGATGGAGCCGTAGCGGGATTATTTTCTGAGCAGTTCTTC. It translates to CASSQDGAVAGLFSEQFF.

V is TRBV5-1 and J is TRBJ2-1; tentative D call: TRBD2 (7 bases). This CDR3 has 22 amino acids. V was trimmed by 4 bases and J by 0 bases, leaving 32 bases between them. Germline V gene data show CDR1 as SGHRS and CDR2 as YFSETQ. This chain's CDR3 is CASSGRGVTYRDTALSYNEQFF. DNA for the CDR3: TGCGCCAGCAGCGGGAGGGGGGTTACGTATAGGGACACCGCACTCTCCTACAATGAGCAGTTCTTC.

The chain joins TRBV6-5 to TRBJ1-5; tentative D call: TRBD1 (5 bases). The V end was cut by 6 bases, the J end by 0 bases, with 12 bases between. Germline V CDR1 and CDR2: MNHEY, SVGAGI. The CDR3 is 15 amino acids. The CDR3: CASSTTAYSNQPQHF. The CDR3 coding sequence is TGTGCCAGCAGCACGACAGCGTATAGCAATCAGCCCCAGCATTTT.

The chain recombines TRBV10-3 with TRBJ1-4; 7 bases match TRBD1. J gave up 6 bases and V 3 bases, and 1 base lay outside the gene matches. The CDR3 is 13 residues long. Germline V gene sequence: CDR1 ENHRY, CDR2 SYGVKD. The CDR3 loop reads CAISDRGHEKLFF. The CDR3 DNA follows: TGTGCCATCAGTGATAGGGGGCATGAAAAACTGTTTTTT.

This clone was picked up one time. This chain links TRBV7-9 with TRBJ1-1, with no clear D. The CDR3 has 13 residues. V lost 5 bases to trimming and J lost 0 bases, with 7 bases between them. In germline, CDR1 is SEHNR, CDR2 FQNEAQ (reference sequence). As DNA, the CDR3 is TGTGCCAGCAGCCCCACGATGAACACTGAAGCTTTCTTT. The encoded protein is CASSPTMNTEAFF.

The chain employs TRBV9 and TRBJ2-1, with 8 bases that match TRBD2. Germline CDR1 and CDR2: SGDLS and YYNGEE. Losses at the gene ends were 4 bases for V and 5 bases for J; bases not matched to a gene: 8. This CDR3 region has 15 residues. The CDR3 here is CASSHGGAGHNEQFF. CDR3 bases: TGTGCCAGCAGCCACGGGGGGGCGGGCCACAATGAGCAGTTCTTC.

This sequence joins TRBV19 and TRBJ2-1; TRBD1 agrees at 7 bases. V shed 8 bases and J 8 bases; nucleotides not matched to a gene: 18. There are 16 residues in the CDR3. Looked up from germline, CDR1 is LNHDA and CDR2 is SQIVND (reference sequence). CDR3: CASVRDGGRGQYEQFF. CDR3 in DNA: TGTGCCAGTGTTAGGGACGGAGGTAGGGGGCAGTATGAGCAGTTCTTC.

The DNA of the CDR3 is TGTGCCAGCAGCTTCATCCCCGGAGTTAGGAAGACCCAGTACTTC. This encodes CASSFIPGVRKTQYF. The chain combines TRBV5-4 with TRBJ2-5; the D is unclear. The CDR3 is 15 amino acids. V was clipped by 2 bases and J by 6 bases, with 17 bases between them. CDR1 is SGHNT, CDR2 YYREEE, per germline (reference sequence).

The chain recombines TRBV9 with TRBJ1-4; D remains unclear. V lost 4 bases to trimming and J lost 6 bases, with 13 bases between them. Germline CDR1 is SGDLS and CDR2 is YYNGEE. The CDR3 consists of 14 residues. CDR3 residues: CASSRETADEKLFF. For the CDR3, the DNA is TGTGCCAGCAGCAGGGAGACCGCCGATGAAAAACTGTTTTTT.